The clone carrying this T cell receptor beta chain has only a few counts. The antigen is undetermined. This CDR3 has 14 residues. The V segment lost 6 bases and the J segment 4 bases; nucleotides outside the gene matches: 6. Germline CDR1 and CDR2: SNHLY and FYNNEI. Some clones are missing from TCRdb's copy, which holds only in-frame ones; the method was immunoSEQ multiplex PCR. The table records about 140,000 clones, less than 95% of them present only once. The entry originates in a study of cytotoxic CD8 clonotypes in ibrutinib-treated CLL. Overall study findings and caveats: The times at which samples were taken varied between sustained-remission and progressing patients.

About 1.8 micrograms of genomic DNA came from cryopreserved PBMCs for TCR beta libraries. Source: PBMCs, taken after 12 months of ibrutinib treatment. The origin of this receptor is a human donor with chronic lymphocytic leukemia. V and J are TRBV2 and TRBJ1-2; the match to TRBD1 covers 9 bases. CDR3 amino acids: CASSAPGQGYGYTF. CDR3 coding DNA: TGTGCCAGCAGCGCCCCGGGACAGGGCTATGGCTACACCTTC.